The 17 T cell receptor beta chains in this list originate from one sample, sequenced in a study of shared clonotypes between healthy human individuals. Assay: immunoSEQ multiplex PCR; the TCRdb copy retains only in-frame clones and omits some. Here the sample spans over a million clones, about 75% being singletons. The sequencing sample was made of memory CD4+ T cells sorted from blood. The subset here: CD45RA-negative fraction. These receptors all come from a man aged 18 to 29 in good health.

V is TRBV6-1 and J is TRBJ1-1, with a possible D match to TRBD1 (6 bases). This CDR3 has 13 residues. The germline V and J ends were trimmed by 4 bases and 3 bases, with 9 bases remaining between them. From germline, CDR1 is MNHNS and CDR2 SASEGT. The CDR3 region has the DNA TGTGCCAGCAGTGTACAGGGTGACACTGAAGCTTTCTTT. It codes for CASSVQGDTEAFF.

The CDR3, as DNA: TGTGCCAGCAGCTCGGAGTATAATTCACCCCTCCACTTT. Translating it yields CASSSEYNSPLHF. This chain joins TRBV5-6 and TRBJ1-6; D remains ambiguous. With 3 bases removed from V and 4 bases from J, the gap between germline ends came to 5 bases. This CDR3 is built from 13 residues. Germline CDR1 is SGHDT and CDR2 is YYEEEE. Filled out from reference TRBV5-6 and TRBJ1-6, the complete variable domain reads DAGVTQSPTHLIKTRGQQVTLRCSPKSGHDTVSWYQQALGQGPQFIFQYYEEEERQRGNFPDRFSGHQFPNYSSELNVNALLLGDSALYLCASSSEYNSPLHFGNGTRLTVT.

There are a few counts of this clone. The sample has other DNA sequences that encode this CDR3 too. The chain recombines TRBV7-9 with TRBJ1-1; D is unclear. Trimming took 2 bases from V and 0 from J, leaving 4 bases between them. The CDR3 runs to 13 residues. Germline CDR1 and CDR2: SEHNR and FQNEAQ (reference sequence). The CDR3 region has the DNA TGTGCCAGCAGCTTATCTCTGAACACTGAAGCTTTCTTT. Translation gives CASSLSLNTEAFF.

The chain recombines TRBV7-2 with TRBJ1-2; TRBD1 matches 10 bases. Looked up from germline, CDR1 is SGHTA and CDR2 is FQGNSA. Unmatched junction bases numbered 4, after V lost 4 bases and J lost 2 bases. This CDR3 comprises 15 residues. This CDR3 is CASSSPGQGNYGYTF. The CDR3 DNA reads TGTGCCAGCAGCTCCCCGGGACAGGGGAACTATGGCTACACCTTC.

The rearrangement links TRBV6-1 to TRBJ2-4, with D possibly being TRBD1 (5 bases). The CDR3 totals 13 residues. Trimming removed 4 bases at V and 5 bases at J, with 9 bases between. Germline loops: CDR1 MNHNS, CDR2 SASEGT. CDR3 in amino acids: CASSGTSQNIQYF. The CDR3, as DNA: TGTGCCAGCAGTGGGACAAGCCAAAACATTCAGTACTTC.

The genes are TRBV27 and TRBJ2-1, with a weak D call TRBD1 (6 bases). Between the trimmed V and J ends, which lost 6 bases and 1 base, there was a span of 19 bases. The CDR3 spans 17 residues. In germline, CDR1 is MNHEY, CDR2 SMNVEV (reference sequence). In DNA, the CDR3 is TGTGCCAGCAGCGCCCGACAGGCCCAAGGGTCCTACAATGAGCAGTTCTTC. This sequence encodes CASSARQAQGSYNEQFF.

Notes on this clone: Other nucleotide sequences in the sample specify the same CDR3. J is TRBJ2-2 and V is TRBV5-1, with TRBD2 matching over 11 bases. J lost 3 bases, V lost 0 bases, and 4 bases had no gene match. Germline-derived CDR1 and CDR2 are SGHRS and YFSETQ. This CDR3 has 17 residues. This chain's CDR3 is CASSLGLAGTHTGELFF. CDR3 nucleotide sequence: TGCGCCAGCAGCTTGGGACTAGCGGGGACCCACACCGGGGAGCTGTTTTTT.

This clone was counted a few times. The chain employs TRBV10-2 and TRBJ2-3, with unresolved D. The CDR3 loop spans 11 amino acids. Trimming shortened V by 3 bases and J by 6 bases, and 4 bases separated the two germline ends. Germline CDR1 reads WSHSY; CDR2 reads SAAADI. The CDR3, as DNA: TGCGCCAGCAGTGATAGGGATACGCAGTATTTT. Protein product: CASSDRDTQYF.

The chain has TRBV4-1 and TRBJ2-3; 10 nucleotides align to TRBD2. This CDR3 is 18 amino acids long. Losses at the gene ends were 1 base for V and 2 bases for J; bases not matched to a gene: 9. Germline V gene lookup returns CDR1 MGHRA and CDR2 YSYEKL. This CDR3 reads CASSQGVSGGTFTDTQYF. The CDR3 DNA is TGCGCCAGCAGCCAAGGGGTTAGCGGGGGGACTTTCACAGATACGCAGTATTTT.

This clone was seen a handful of times. This sequence joins TRBV9 and TRBJ1-1; perhaps TRBD1 as D (6 bases). From germline, CDR1 is SGDLS and CDR2 YYNGEE. This CDR3 has 16 residues. V was shortened by 0 bases and J by 7 bases, with 19 bases between the two germline ends. The CDR3 DNA reads as TGTGCCAGCAGCGTAGGTCCCGACAGGCCGGGCGGTGAAGCTTTCTTT. Translated, it gives CASSVGPDRPGGEAFF.

The V and J genes are TRBV30 and TRBJ1-3, with a possible D match to TRBD1 (5 bases). This CDR3 has 16 residues. V was cut by 4 bases and J by 0 bases, with 16 bases left in between. Germline values: CDR1 GTSNPN, CDR2 SVGIG (reference sequence). In DNA form, the CDR3 reads TGTGCCTGGACCCTAGGGGTAATGGGCTCTGGAAACACCATATATTTT. This translates into CAWTLGVMGSGNTIYF.

The V and J genes are TRBV6-6 and TRBJ1-6, with D hard to call. This CDR3 spans 15 amino acids. Trimming took 0 bases from V and 8 from J, leaving 11 bases between them. Germline CDR1 is MNHNY and CDR2 is SVGAGI (reference sequence). The CDR3 reads CASSYSQTFHSPLHF. DNA for the CDR3: TGTGCCAGCAGTTACTCGCAGACGTTCCATTCACCCCTCCACTTT.

The table lists this clone with a few counts. The chain uses TRBV9 and TRBJ2-7, with 9 nucleotides matching TRBD1. The CDR3 totals 15 residues. Germline assignment: CDR1 SGDLS and CDR2 YYNGEE. Unmatched junction bases numbered 8, after V lost 2 bases and J lost 5 bases. CDR3: CASSVTGTGWDEQYF. The CDR3 nucleotides read TGTGCCAGCAGCGTCACCGGGACAGGGTGGGACGAGCAGTACTTC.

This clone was recorded a few times. V and J are TRBV6-1 and TRBJ1-6; a possible D gene is TRBD1 (5 bases). Germline V CDR1 and CDR2: MNHNS, SASEGT. The V and J ends lost 3 bases and 8 bases respectively, with 8 bases between them. The CDR3 contains 13 residues. In DNA form, the CDR3 reads TGTGCCAGCAGTGAGGGGCGGCATTCACCCCTCCACTTT. Its protein product is CASSEGRHSPLHF.

In DNA form, the CDR3 reads TGTGCCAGCAGTGAGGTAGGAGGGAGCTCCTACGAGCAGTACTTC. Its translation: CASSEVGGSSYEQYF. The chain is built from TRBV2 and TRBJ2-7, with a possible D match to TRBD2 (6 bases). Germline V gene data show CDR1 as SNHLY and CDR2 as FYNNEI. V lost 3 bases, J lost 0 bases, and 12 bases lay in between. The CDR3 extends over 15 amino acids.

The chain combines TRBV5-1 with TRBJ2-1; either TRBD1 or TRBD2 may supply D (5 bases each). This CDR3 region has 17 residues. Germline V gene data show CDR1 as SGHRS and CDR2 as YFSETQ. Trimming took off 1 base at V and 2 bases at J, with 16 bases between the two ends. CDR3 sequence: CASSLLTGTQPYNEQFF. DNA of the CDR3: TGCGCCAGCAGCTTGTTAACCGGGACCCAACCCTACAATGAGCAGTTCTTC.

The rearrangement links TRBV18 to TRBJ1-2; D remains ambiguous. The V and J ends lost 2 bases and 5 bases respectively, with 12 bases between them. The CDR3 runs 14 residues. From germline, CDR1 is KGHSH and CDR2 LQKENI. Written as DNA, the CDR3 is TGTGCCAGCTCACCAACGGCCACAAGTTATGGCTACACCTTC. Residues: CASSPTATSYGYTF.